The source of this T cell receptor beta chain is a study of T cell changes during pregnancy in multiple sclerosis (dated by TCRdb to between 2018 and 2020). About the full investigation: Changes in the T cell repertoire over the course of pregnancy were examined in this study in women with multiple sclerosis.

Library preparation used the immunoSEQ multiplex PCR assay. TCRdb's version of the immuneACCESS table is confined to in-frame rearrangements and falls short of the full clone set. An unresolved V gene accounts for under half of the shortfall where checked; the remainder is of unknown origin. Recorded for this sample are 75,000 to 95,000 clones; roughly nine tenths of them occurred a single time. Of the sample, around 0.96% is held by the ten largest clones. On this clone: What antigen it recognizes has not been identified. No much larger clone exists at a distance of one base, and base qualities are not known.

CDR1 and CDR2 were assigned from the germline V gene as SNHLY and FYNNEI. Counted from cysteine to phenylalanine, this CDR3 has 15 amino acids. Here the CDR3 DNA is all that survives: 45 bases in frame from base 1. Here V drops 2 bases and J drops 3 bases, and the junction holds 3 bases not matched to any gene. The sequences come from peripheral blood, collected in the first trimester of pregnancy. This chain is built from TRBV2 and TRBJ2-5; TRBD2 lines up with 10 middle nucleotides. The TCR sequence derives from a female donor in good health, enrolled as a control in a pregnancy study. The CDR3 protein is CASSETSGAKETQYF. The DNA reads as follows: TGTGCCAGCAGTGAAACTAGCGGGGCTAAAGAGACCCAGTACTTC. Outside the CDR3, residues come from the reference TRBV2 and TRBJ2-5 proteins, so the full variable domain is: EPEVTQTPSHQVTQMGQEVILRCVPISNHLYFYWYRQILGQKVEFLVSFYNNEISEKSEIFDDQFSVERPDGSNFTLKIRSTKLEDSAMYFCASSETSGAKETQYFGPGTRLLVL.